Listed below are T cell receptor beta chains from one sample, sequenced in a study of T cell repertoires in cytomegalovirus infection. MiXCR, applied by TCRdb to the reads, yields one record per CDR3 protein. This sample carries roughly 230,000 distinct CDR3 sequences, 22% of them seen once, and the ten largest clones take 15% to 20%. Sequences were obtained from CD8+ T cells from PBMCs. Every receptor here comes from a human donor in good health (CMV status not recorded). Some clones in this sample may be carry-over from other donors' samples. The CDR3 runs from the conserved cysteine through the conserved F or W. Size values are once, few and many counts, or a class for expanded clones, and some rows have none.

J: TRBJ1-1; size: few; V: TRBV5-5; CDR3: CASSIGLVEAFF
J: TRBJ2-1; size: NA; V: TRBV20-1; CDR3: CSASPQGVTYNEQFF
J: TRBJ1-1; size: many; V: TRBV28; CDR3: CASRTYDRPGGTEAFF
J: TRBJ2-1; size: NA; V: TRBV20-1; CDR3: CSASLGPSSYNEQFF
J: TRBJ2-1; size: few; V: TRBV5-6; CDR3: CASSFPNNEQFF
J: TRBJ2-7; size: NA; V: TRBV7-9; CDR3: CASSLVSGPHEQYF
J: TRBJ2-7; size: few; V: TRBV20-1; CDR3: CSARRRADEQYF
J: TRBJ1-5; size: many; V: TRBV2; CDR3: CASSAGQGAEYQPQHF
J: TRBJ2-1; size: few; V: TRBV6-5; CDR3: CASSYSRGEQFF
J: TRBJ1-2; size: many; V: TRBV12-3/TRBV12-4; CDR3: CASRTTGLNYGYTF
J: TRBJ2-5; size: NA; V: TRBV29-1; CDR3: CSVEEGRGYQETQYF
J: TRBJ2-1; size: many; V: TRBV12-3/TRBV12-4; CDR3: CASSSPTTSDARGDEQFF
J: TRBJ2-1; size: many; V: TRBV19; CDR3: CASSIWTSGNEQFF
J: TRBJ2-1; size: many; V: TRBV7-2; CDR3: CASSLLWGRYNEQFF
J: TRBJ1-1; size: medium-sized; V: TRBV7-8; CDR3: CASSVEGLQRKRDTEAFF
J: TRBJ2-5; size: once; V: TRBV5-5; CDR3: CASTNGQSSETQYF
J: TRBJ1-2; size: NA; V: TRBV29-1; CDR3: CSVEDRGDARPYGYTF
J: TRBJ2-3; size: many; V: TRBV28; CDR3: CASSIPSGGVDTQYF
J: TRBJ2-3; size: many; V: TRBV7-2; CDR3: CASSLVSRESTDTQYF
J: TRBJ2-5; size: NA; V: TRBV2; CDR3: CASSEPWDTQETQYF
J: TRBJ1-2; size: few; V: TRBV28; CDR3: CASSISWGGGVGDYGYTF
J: TRBJ1-2; size: few; V: TRBV20-1; CDR3: CSASTGNPTNYGYTF
J: TRBJ1-5; size: few; V: TRBV2; CDR3: CASSEARTGGASYQPQHF
J: TRBJ1-2; size: NA; V: TRBV28; CDR3: CASSLVFTGLSNYGYTF
J: TRBJ2-1; size: NA; V: TRBV20-1; CDR3: CSARRGLNYNEQFF
J: TRBJ2-1; size: NA; V: TRBV27; CDR3: CASRTTSDEQFF
J: TRBJ2-3; size: NA; V: TRBV9; CDR3: CASSAAYGDTQYF
J: TRBJ1-1; size: NA; V: TRBV5-4; CDR3: CASSSPAVEAFF
J: TRBJ1-2; size: few; V: TRBV7-8; CDR3: CASSLGGTGDRVYGYTF
J: TRBJ2-7; size: many; V: TRBV11-2; CDR3: CASSPDGLFSSYEQYF
J: TRBJ2-7; size: few; V: TRBV20-1; CDR3: CSATHLESYEQYF
J: TRBJ2-1; size: NA; V: TRBV7-2; CDR3: CDSSPQSWEQFF
J: TRBJ2-2; size: many; V: TRBV11-3; CDR3: CASSPRPNTGELFF
J: TRBJ2-1; size: NA; V: TRBV6-1; CDR3: CASSDSVVINEQFF
J: TRBJ1-1; size: few; V: TRBV29-1; CDR3: CSVEDGVTEAFF
J: TRBJ1-2; size: few; V: TRBV2; CDR3: CASSESGYANYGYTF
J: TRBJ2-5; size: NA; V: TRBV7-9; CDR3: CASSFLETEETQYF
J: TRBJ1-2; size: NA; V: TRBV7-9; CDR3: CASSLEAESYTF
J: TRBJ2-5; size: NA; V: TRBV4-1; CDR3: CASSQGPLDQETQYF
J: TRBJ2-7; size: NA; V: TRBV7-8; CDR3: CASSLGAAEQGYEQYF